The source of this TCR beta chain is a study of glioma-infiltrating T cells. Study observations and caveats: Tissue-blood divergence was below expectation in non-neoplastic patients, above in gliomas. Shared blood CDR3 signature motifs marked patients with low tissue-blood divergence.

Using RNA template, CDR3s of TCR alpha and beta were amplified with iRepertoire arm-PCR. One entry per CDR3 protein results from TCRdb running MiXCR on the multiplex PCR reads. The sample carries around 390,000 distinct CDR3 sequences, around 38% recorded once. This clonotype was picked up a small number of times. Its target is unknown. Trimming removed 5 bases at V and 3 bases at J, with 11 bases between. CDR1 is DFQATT and CDR2 is SNEGSKA in the germline V gene (reference sequence). The CDR3 runs to 12 residues. The chain carries TRBV20-1 and TRBJ2-7; D is perhaps TRBD1 or TRBD2 (5 bases each). The sequenced sample consisted of glioma tissue, nonneoplastic brain tissue, or PBMCs (not recorded which). The receptor's source is a human donor with low-grade glioma or glioblastoma, undergoing nonglioma brain surgery, or in good health (not recorded which). The CDR3 here is CSAGDGGYEQYF. The CDR3 bases are TGCAGTGCTGGGGACGGAGGCTACGAGCAGTACTTC.